A selection of T cell receptor beta chains follows, all from one sample in a study of human T cells and chemical hapten exposure. MiXCR, run by TCRdb on the RACE reads, gives a single entry per CDR3 protein. The sample consists of approximately 260,000 distinct CDR3 sequences, approximately 7.5% of them appearing once. The material was whole blood, obtained in connection with sensitization to the hapten diphenylcyclopropenone (DPC). The receptors were sampled from a man aged 18 to 29 with alopecia areata. Some clones in this sample may be carry-over from other donors' samples. Each CDR3 is given with its conserved first and last residue. The D gene is left open where the match is weak. Rows give clone size only sometimes, using once, few, many, or a class for an expanded clone.

v_gene	d_gene	abundance	j_gene	CDR3aa	CDR3nt
TRBV28	TRBD1	.	TRBJ1-2	CASSTTGGWDYGYTF	TGTGCCAGCAGTACAACAGGGGGATGGGACTATGGCTACACCTTC
TRBV4-2	.	many	TRBJ1-6	CASSQEGTFYNSPLHF	TGTGCCAGCAGCCAAGAGGGGACATTCTATAATTCACCCCTCCACTTT
TRBV20-1	.	many	TRBJ1-2	CSARPGRANYGYTF	TGCAGTGCCCGTCCCGGTCGAGCTAACTATGGCTACACCTTC
TRBV3-1	.	.	TRBJ1-2	CASSQDLSDTHYGYTF	TGTGCCAGCAGCCAAGATTTGTCGGACACTCACTATGGCTACACCTTC
TRBV7-2	.	many	TRBJ1-2	CASSQDRNYGYTF	TGTGCCAGCAGCCAGGACCGTAACTATGGCTACACCTTC
TRBV9	TRBD1	.	TRBJ1-3	CASSETGVAIYF	TGTGCCAGCAGCGAGACAGGGGTGGCCATATATTTT
TRBV11-2	TRBD2	.	TRBJ2-1	CASRMPSGGASYNEQFF	TGTGCCAGCAGAATGCCTAGCGGGGGGGCCTCCTACAATGAGCAGTTCTTC
TRBV6-6	TRBD1	many	TRBJ1-2	CASRDRGLWYGYTF	TGTGCCAGCAGGGACAGGGGGCTTTGGTATGGCTACACCTTC
TRBV19	.	few	TRBJ2-3	CASSMSGDSRTDTQYF	TGTGCCAGTAGTATGTCGGGTGACTCGAGGACAGATACGCAGTATTTT
TRBV20-1	TRBD1	few	TRBJ2-5	CSAWTGRETQYF	TGCAGTGCGTGGACAGGGAGGGAGACCCAGTACTTC
TRBV6-5	.	few	TRBJ1-1	CASSSPRAGMNTEAFF	TGTGCCAGCAGTTCCCCCCGGGCGGGAATGAACACTGAAGCTTTCTTT
TRBV7-9	.	.	TRBJ1-6	CASSSRNRVPGSPLHF	TGTGCCAGCAGCTCACGCAACAGGGTTCCCGGTTCACCCCTCCACTTT
TRBV20-1	.	.	TRBJ1-1	CSAIRTGAPNTEAFF	TGCAGTGCGATACGGACTGGGGCCCCGAACACTGAAGCTTTCTTT
TRBV5-1	.	few	TRBJ1-2	CASSRETDYGYTF	TGCGCCAGCAGCAGGGAGACAGACTATGGCTACACCTTC
TRBV5-1	TRBD1	few	TRBJ2-5	CASSLVQGNQETQYF	TGCGCCAGCAGCCTGGTACAGGGGAACCAAGAGACCCAGTACTTC
TRBV20-1	.	few	TRBJ2-3	CSARALTSTDTQYF	TGCAGTGCTAGAGCGCTAACTAGCACAGATACGCAGTATTTT
TRBV29-1	.	many	TRBJ1-2	CSVEVYTQNGGYGYTF	TGCAGCGTTGAAGTCTACACCCAAAACGGAGGCTATGGCTACACCTTC
TRBV5-4	TRBD1	.	TRBJ1-6	CASSTRTGPNSPLHF	TGTGCCAGCAGCACCCGGACAGGGCCGAATTCACCCCTCCACTTT
TRBV7-6	.	few	TRBJ2-5	CASSQDKQETQYF	TGTGCCAGCAGCCAGGACAAGCAAGAGACCCAGTACTTC
TRBV4-1	TRBD1	few	TRBJ2-3	CASSQVSGQLDTQYF	TGCGCCAGCAGCCAAGTATCGGGACAGTTAGATACGCAGTATTTT
TRBV29-1	.	few	TRBJ1-5	CSVREDGNQPQHF	TGCAGCGTTAGGGAAGACGGCAATCAGCCCCAGCATTTT
TRBV12-3/TRBV12-4	.	few	TRBJ1-2	CAIQGSLTYGYTF	TGTGCCATCCAGGGCAGCCTCACCTATGGCTACACCTTC
TRBV21-1	.	many	TRBJ2-3	CASSKVSEQTSTDTQYF	TGTGCCAGCAGCAAAGTGTCGGAACAGACTAGCACAGATACGCAGTATTTT
TRBV20-1	.	.	TRBJ1-2	CSARDPGAQRGYTF	TGCAGTGCTAGAGACCCCGGGGCCCAGCGGGGCTACACCTTC
TRBV24-1	.	.	TRBJ2-3	CATSARGEGTDTQYF	TGTGCCACCAGTGCCCGGGGAGAGGGCACAGATACGCAGTATTTT
TRBV5-1	.	many	TRBJ2-6	CASSLETSGANVLTF	TGCGCCAGCAGCTTGGAAACTTCTGGGGCCAACGTCCTGACTTTC
TRBV7-9	TRBD1	many	TRBJ2-1	CASSLLTGQGYNEQFF	TGTGCCAGCAGCCTTCTAACGGGACAGGGATACAATGAGCAGTTCTTC
TRBV28	.	many	TRBJ2-3	CASSGLKHGSDTQYF	TGTGCCAGCAGTGGGTTGAAGCACGGCTCAGATACGCAGTATTTT
TRBV28	TRBD2	few	TRBJ2-1	CASSFRVSGDNEQFF	TGTGCCAGCAGTTTTCGGGTTAGCGGGGACAATGAGCAGTTCTTC
TRBV28	.	.	TRBJ2-5	CASSLFRETQYF	TGTGCCAGCAGTTTATTCAGGGAGACCCAGTACTTC
TRBV3-1	TRBD2	few	TRBJ2-5	CASSPLGGGSGRETQYF	TGTGCCAGCAGCCCCCTTGGCGGGGGGTCAGGTCGGGAGACCCAGTACTTC
TRBV18	.	.	TRBJ2-6	CASSPMGSGANVLTF	TGTGCCAGCTCACCAATGGGCTCTGGGGCCAACGTCCTGACTTTC